Listed here are 17 T cell receptor beta chains from one sample, sequenced in a study of blood T cell repertoires in COVID-19. Using immunoSEQ multiplex PCR, the repertoire was profiled, and TCRdb retains in-frame clones only, with some absent. The repertoire holds approximately 53,000 clones, with around 73% as singletons. The sequenced sample was PBMCs or T cells enriched from blood (not recorded which). These receptors all come from a woman in her forties or fifties with acute COVID-19.

J is TRBJ1-2 and V is TRBV3-1 (or the pseudogene TRBV3-2); D not resolved. The germline CDR1 and CDR2 sequences are LGHDT and YNNKEL (reference sequence). The V and J ends lost 4 bases and 7 bases respectively, with 16 bases between them. This CDR3 region has 14 residues. CDR3 sequence (DNA): TGTGCCAGCAGCCCAAGGGCGGGGAGTGGTGGCTACACCTTC. Its protein product is CASSPRAGSGGYTF.

This chain links TRBV18 with TRBJ1-3; D call uncertain. Germline-derived CDR1 and CDR2 are KGHSH and LQKENI. The CDR3 is 15 amino acids. The V gene lost 0 bases and the J gene lost 0 bases, with 6 bases spanning the gap. The CDR3, as DNA: TGTGCCAGCTCACCACCCGGGAGCTCTGGAAACACCATATATTTT. It specifies CASSPPGSSGNTIYF.

V usage is TRBV4-2 and J usage is TRBJ1-3; the match to TRBD1 covers 7 bases. This CDR3 is built from 15 residues. Trimming cost V 2 bases and J 3 bases; bases outside gene matches: 4. Germline lookup yields CDR1 LGHNA and CDR2 YNFKEQ. The CDR3 sequence is CASSQQDRDGNTIYF. CDR3 nucleotides: TGTGCCAGCAGCCAACAAGACAGGGATGGAAACACCATATATTTT.

The V call is TRBV29-1, the J call TRBJ1-2; D gene unclear. CDR3 length equals 11 residues. CDR1 is SQVTM, CDR2 ANQGSEA, per germline. Deletions cut 5 bases from V and 4 bases from J, with 8 bases between. CDR3 amino acids: CSVKNSYGYTF. The CDR3 DNA sequence: TGCAGCGTTAAAAACTCCTATGGCTACACCTTC.

This chain links TRBV18 with TRBJ1-2; TRBD1 agrees at 7 bases. Germline V CDR1 and CDR2: KGHSH, LQKENI. The CDR3 has 14 amino acids. The ends lost 0 bases at V and 2 bases at J; junction bases unmatched: 0. The CDR3 loop is CASSPPTGNYGYTF. The CDR3 DNA sequence: TGTGCCAGCTCACCACCGACAGGGAACTATGGCTACACCTTC.

The chain carries TRBV15 and TRBJ2-3; a weak D match, TRBD2 (7 bases). Trimming pared 5 bases from V and 7 bases from J, leaving 19 bases between. The CDR3 contains 15 residues. CDR1 is LNHNV and CDR2 is YYDKDF in the germline V gene (reference sequence). In nucleotides, the CDR3 is TGTGCCACCAGCGGACTGGGTGGGGGGGCCCATACGCAGTATTTT. The encoded protein is CATSGLGGGAHTQYF.

CDR3 sequence: CASSTTSGGLSYNEQFF. In nucleotides, the CDR3 is TGTGCCAGTAGTACTACTAGCGGGGGCCTCTCCTACAATGAGCAGTTCTTC. The V call is TRBV19, the J call TRBJ2-1; TRBD2 matches at 11 bases. J was trimmed by 0 bases and V by 4 bases; bases with no gene match: 5. Germline lookup yields CDR1 LNHDA and CDR2 SQIVND (reference sequence). This CDR3 has 17 amino acids.

V and J are TRBV7-9 and TRBJ1-2, with 8 bases fitting TRBD1. The trim removed 3 bases at V and 2 bases at J, leaving 2 bases unmatched. The germline gives CDR1 SEHNR, CDR2 FQNEAQ (reference sequence). The CDR3 has 14 amino acids. The CDR3 loop reads CASSFTGGNYGYTF. DNA of the CDR3: TGTGCCAGCAGCTTCACAGGGGGAAACTATGGCTACACCTTC.

This clone was counted a single time. This chain uses TRBV7-9 with TRBJ2-6; no clear D gene. V lost 10 bases to trimming and J lost 0 bases, with 19 bases between them. Germline V gene sequence: CDR1 SEHNR, CDR2 FQNEAQ (reference sequence). This CDR3 is built from 17 residues. The CDR3 sequence: CATVPKETGSGANVLTF. In DNA form, the CDR3 reads TGTGCCACCGTACCTAAAGAGACGGGCTCTGGGGCCAACGTCCTGACTTTC.

The rearrangement uses TRBV3-1 (or the pseudogene TRBV3-2) and TRBJ1-1; a weak D match, TRBD1 (5 bases). Between the trimmed V and J ends, which lost 5 bases and 6 bases, there was a span of 16 bases. The CDR3 totals 14 residues. CDR1 is LGHDT, CDR2 YNNKEL, per germline (reference sequence). The CDR3 spells CASSSLTVGAEAFF. CDR3 coding DNA: TGTGCCAGCAGCTCCCTGACAGTTGGGGCTGAAGCTTTCTTT.

In its sample, this clone was seen once. This sequence joins TRBV11-2 and TRBJ2-7; 7 nucleotides agree with TRBD1. CDR3 length: 15 residues. CDR1 and CDR2 (germline): SGHAT, FQNNGV. Unmatched junction bases numbered 7, after V lost 5 bases and J lost 0 bases. The CDR3 loop reads CASSLAGTASYEQYF. In DNA, the CDR3 is TGTGCCAGCAGCCTCGCCGGGACAGCCTCCTACGAGCAGTACTTC.

V gene TRBV11-3 combines with J gene TRBJ1-2; 7 bases agree with TRBD1. The V segment lost 4 bases and the J segment 1 base; nucleotides outside the gene matches: 3. This CDR3 has 14 residues. In germline, CDR1 is SGHNT, CDR2 YENEEA. The CDR3 loop is CASSSRQGNYGYTF. The DNA for the CDR3 is TGTGCCAGCAGCTCCCGACAGGGTAACTATGGCTACACCTTC.

This chain uses TRBV12-3 or TRBV12-4 with TRBJ1-4; no firm D call. The CDR3 is 12 residues long. Trimming cost V 10 bases and J 4 bases, with 10 bases left between them. CDR3 coding DNA: TGTGCCACCAGGCGGCGTAATGAAAAACTGTTTTTT. It is translated as CATRRRNEKLFF.

The chain links TRBV4-2 to TRBJ2-5; 7 bases match TRBD2. Trimming took 1 base from V and 2 from J; bases not matched to a gene: 22. Germline-derived CDR1 and CDR2 are LGHNA and YNFKEQ. This CDR3 spans 21 amino acids. This CDR3 is CASSQVLGLTGASGVQETQYF. As DNA, the CDR3 is TGTGCCAGCAGCCAAGTTCTGGGACTTACCGGGGCCAGCGGGGTACAAGAGACCCAGTACTTC.

The table lists this clone with a few counts. The chain combines TRBV5-6 with TRBJ1-1; D gene ambiguous. V lost 0 bases and J 1 base, leaving 7 bases between the germline ends. Germline V gene data show CDR1 as SGHDT and CDR2 as YYEEEE. CDR3 length: 14 residues. CDR3 loop: CASSLGFGNTEAFF. CDR3 DNA sequence: TGTGCCAGCAGCTTGGGGTTCGGGAACACTGAAGCTTTCTTT.

This clone is judged medium-sized. This chain links TRBV6-1 with TRBJ2-7; D perhaps matches TRBD1 (7 bases). Looked up from germline, CDR1 is MNHNS and CDR2 is SASEGT. This CDR3 has 15 amino acids. V was shortened by 2 bases and J by 6 bases, with 17 bases between the two germline ends. The CDR3: CASSERWQGGSEQYF. CDR3 nucleotide sequence: TGTGCCAGCAGTGAAAGGTGGCAGGGGGGTTCCGAGCAGTACTTC.

The rearrangement joins TRBV4-1 to TRBJ2-7; D perhaps matches TRBD2 (5 bases). CDR1 is MGHRA, CDR2 YSYEKL, per germline. The V and J ends lost 0 bases and 8 bases respectively, with 14 bases between them. CDR3 length: 14 residues. In nucleotides, the CDR3 is TGCGCCAGCAGCCAAGATTATGATACGGGGAAGCAGTACTTC. Its translation is CASSQDYDTGKQYF.